These 3 T cell receptor beta chains originate from one sample sequenced in a study of cytomegalovirus exposure and HLA in healthy donors (dated by TCRdb to the late 2010s). Receptors were amplified or captured by the immunoSEQ multiplex PCR assay. For the multiplex PCR, a mixture combining 60 forward primers for TCR Vbeta segments and 13 reverse primers for TCR Jbeta segments was used. TCRdb mirrors the immuneACCESS table, restricted to in-frame sequences. Some clones are absent from its copies; in checked studies, under half trace to an unresolved V gene, and the reason for the others is unknown. The sample data list 60,000 to 75,000 clones, and roughly 84% of these were observed just once. The ten most abundant clones make up 2.9% of the sample. Sequenced material: PBMCs. These receptors were obtained from a woman in her 30s in good health and CMV-seronegative.

This chain uses TRBV12-5 with TRBJ2-2; weak D call: TRBD1 (6 bases). Germline V lookup: CDR1 LGHNT, CDR2 FRNRAP. The length of the CDR3 is 15 residues. V was pared by 0 bases and J by 1 base, with 6 bases between. The CDR3 spells CASGLVQGNTGELFF. Written as DNA, the CDR3 is TGTGCTAGTGGTTTGGTACAGGGGAACACCGGGGAGCTGTTTTTT.

CDR3 DNA: TGTGCCAGCAGCCGGAGCTCCTACGAGCAGTACTTC. This encodes CASSRSSYEQYF. The J gene is TRBJ2-7, the V gene TRBV6-5; no reliable D call. CDR1 and CDR2 (germline): MNHEY, SVGAGI. V was trimmed by 6 bases and J by 0 bases, leaving 6 bases between them. This CDR3 has 12 residues.

For the CDR3, the DNA is TGCGCCAGCAGCCAAGATCCCGGGGGGGCGATATACAATGAGCAGTTCTTC. Encoded protein: CASSQDPGGAIYNEQFF. J is TRBJ2-1 and V is TRBV4-3; TRBD2 aligns across 8 bases. V lost 0 bases to trimming and J lost 4 bases; unmatched junction nucleotides: 8. This CDR3 spans 17 amino acids. Germline V gene lookup returns CDR1 LGHNA and CDR2 YSLEER.